The entry below gives a single T cell receptor (beta chain) sequence along with its context. Its antigen specificity is not known. Base qualities were left out, and no much larger clone turns up one base away. Interpreted using the paper, the treatment or condition label stands for: in vitro stimulation with specific CMV peptide epitopes to enrich CMV-specific T cells. This record comes from a study of T cell repertoires in cytomegalovirus infection (dated by TCRdb to about 2019). Study-level background: Recently identified HLA-C-restricted CMV epitopes, whose presentation resists viral immunomodulation, were targeted by peptide stimulations together with well-studied HLA-B-restricted epitopes. Donor HLA type was relevant to the analysis, as public TCR beta signatures indicated carriage of CMV infection together with the matching HLA type. On the study overall, not on this receptor specifically: In the ex vivo response, HLA-C-restricted CMV-specific TCR beta clonotypes were dominant, and in two of eight donors the single most frequent clonotype came from this HLA-C-restricted group. In both this cohort and an independent cohort of some 370 donors, the cumulative frequency of public TCR beta family members distinguished carriers of CMV infection plus the relevant HLA type.

Sequencing was carried out with an Illumina HiSeq 1500. TCRdb took the public reads, trimmed them with fastp at Q25, ran MiXCR for clone calling and kept in-frame beta chains. Every entry covers one CDR3 protein and lists the most common genes and DNA from its rows. This sample comprises some 920,000 distinct CDR3 sequences, approximately 31% of them detected only once. In total, the top ten clones hold over 12% of the sample. The CDR3 holds 17 amino acids from the cysteine to the phenylalanine. Only CDR3 DNA remains: 51 bases, in frame from the first base. The junction shows trimming of 4 bases on V and 4 bases on J, and the gene matches do not reach 14 bases of it. The germline V gene supplies CDR1 SQVTM and CDR2 ANQGSEA.

The input for sequencing was cultured CD8+ T cells from PBMCs, taken from culture after CMV antigen stimulation. The chain employs TRBV29-1 and TRBJ1-1, and TRBD1 aligns with 11 junction nucleotides. This receptor was obtained from a human donor in good health (CMV status not recorded). Some clones in this sample may be carry-over from other donors' samples. In nucleotides, the sequence is TGCAGCGTTGGTCGAACCTCCCGGGACAGGGGGTTCACTGAAGCTTTCTTT. This is translated as CSVGRTSRDRGFTEAFF.